This paragraph reports one T cell receptor beta chain. The antigen remains unidentified. The CDR3 covers 13 residues. Trimming stripped 3 bases from V and 8 bases from J, with 13 bases between. Germline V lookup: CDR1 SGHAT, CDR2 FQNNGV. The isolated RNA, all of it, was reverse transcribed, so expressed TCRB transcripts were what got sequenced. This table comes from immunoSEQ multiplex PCR, and its TCRdb copy is limited to in-frame clones, with some not included. Here the sample spans 300,000 or so clones, about a tenth being singletons. The data originate from a study of beta chain features in type 1 diabetes. Study information: All samples yielded 85 million to 130 million examined sorted cells.

It was via CD45RO/CCR7/CD25/CD127/CD95/CD27 that CD4+ naive, central memory, regulatory and stem cell-like memory cells were sorted. General study points: It was among patients, rather than healthy donors, that naive, central memory and Treg TCRB repertoires appeared more similar. For Type 1 diabetes patients, all four CD4+ subsets carried TCRB CDR3s that were moderately but significantly shorter. More deletions and fewer insertions at VDJ junctions were found in patients with type 1 diabetes.

The specimen sequenced was central memory CD4+ T cells from blood. This chain uses TRBV11-2 with TRBJ1-2; D not certain. The clonotype comes from a man aged 25-40 years with type 1 diabetes. The chain's CDR3 is CASSFTVVGGYTF. The CDR3 DNA reads TGTGCCAGCAGCTTTACAGTTGTCGGAGGCTACACCTTC. The complete variable domain, with remaining parts taken from reference TRBV11-2 and TRBJ1-2, reads EAGVAQSPRYKIIEKRQSVAFWCNPISGHATLYWYQQILGQGPKLLIQFQNNGVVDDSQLPKDRFSAERLKGVDSTLKIQPAKLEDSAVYLCASSFTVVGGYTFGSGTRLTVV.